One and the same sample provided the 19 T cell receptor beta chains below, sequenced in a study of blood T cell repertoires in COVID-19. Method: immunoSEQ multiplex PCR; TCRdb's copy keeps in-frame clones and lacks some. The data hold 120,000 to 150,000 clones, with about 87% observed a single time. Sequencing input: peripheral blood. Receptor source: a human donor with COVID-19, enrolled during active disease. The donor label of this sample is uncertain.

V gene TRBV30 combines with J gene TRBJ2-7, with a tentative D call TRBD2 (6 bases). CDR3 length equals 15 residues. The V end lost 0 bases, the J end lost 1 base, and 13 bases lay between the germline ends. Germline assignment: CDR1 GTSNPN and CDR2 SVGIG (reference sequence). The CDR3 bases are TGTGCCTGGAGTGTACGAGGGGAGGTTTCCTACGAGCAGTACTTC. Its translation: CAWSVRGEVSYEQYF.

This rearrangement joins TRBV19 to TRBJ1-1; D call uncertain. The ends were cut back, 0 bases at V and 1 base at J, with 12 bases in the middle. Germline CDR1 and CDR2: LNHDA and SQIVND (reference sequence). The CDR3 contains 16 residues. The DNA of the CDR3 is TGTGCCAGTAGTATAGATCTAATGACACCGAACACTGAAGCTTTCTTT. It is translated as CASSIDLMTPNTEAFF. The full variable domain, with the rest looked up from reference TRBV19 and TRBJ1-1, is DGGITQSPKYLFRKEGQNVTLSCEQNLNHDAMYWYRQDPGQGLRLIYYSQIVNDFQKGDIAEGYSVSREKKESFPLTVTSAQKNPTAFYLCASSIDLMTPNTEAFFGQGTRLTVV.

V usage is TRBV12-5 and J usage is TRBJ2-7; D unresolved. CDR3 length: 11 residues. Germline assignment: CDR1 LGHNT and CDR2 FRNRAP. The V end lost 5 bases, the J end lost 3 bases, and 5 bases lay between the germline ends. CDR3 sequence reads: CASGQYYEQYF. The CDR3 DNA reads as TGTGCTAGTGGTCAGTACTACGAGCAGTACTTC.

About this clone itself: Other DNA sequences of this sample code for an identical CDR3. The chain employs TRBV5-1 and TRBJ2-5, with D perhaps TRBD1 (5 bases). The CDR3 is made up of 14 amino acids. Germline V CDR1 and CDR2: SGHRS, YFSETQ. V was clipped by 0 bases and J by 1 base, with 7 bases between them. Written as DNA, the CDR3 is TGCGCCAGCAGCTTGGGAAGGGGCCAAGAGACCCAGTACTTC. This gives the protein CASSLGRGQETQYF.

V and J are TRBV5-1 and TRBJ2-3; 10 nucleotides match TRBD2. The germline V gene encodes CDR1 SGHRS and CDR2 YFSETQ. This CDR3 has 15 amino acids. V dropped 2 bases and J dropped 2; count of bases not matched to a gene: 2. The DNA of the CDR3 is TGCGCCAGCAGCTTACTAGCGGGGCTCACAGATACGCAGTATTTT. Translated, it gives CASSLLAGLTDTQYF.

The chain is built from TRBV18 and TRBJ1-2, with D tentatively TRBD1 (5 bases). V was clipped by 1 base and J by 1 base, with 13 bases between them. From germline, CDR1 is KGHSH and CDR2 LQKENI. The CDR3 totals 16 residues. This CDR3 reads CASSPQGLGNNYGYTF. For the CDR3, the DNA is TGTGCCAGCTCACCACAGGGGCTAGGAAATAACTATGGCTACACCTTC.

This clone showed up just once. The chain uses TRBV7-9 and TRBJ1-1; a weak D match, TRBD1 (5 bases). The V gene's germline CDR1 is SEHNR and CDR2 FQNEAQ (reference sequence). CDR3 length: 15 residues. Trimming removed 6 bases at V and 0 bases at J, with 14 bases between. The CDR3: CASSSYGGVNTEAFF. The CDR3, as DNA: TGTGCCAGCAGTTCTTATGGAGGGGTGAACACTGAAGCTTTCTTT.

This clone was found a few times. The rearrangement uses TRBV28 and TRBJ1-5, with a weak D call TRBD1 (6 bases). Trimming took 5 bases from V and 4 from J, leaving 15 bases between them. The CDR3 has 15 residues. Germline CDR1 and CDR2: MDHEN and SYDVKM. DNA of the CDR3: TGTGCCAGCAGTGGCCGGGACAATGGTAATCAGCCCCAGCATTTT. Translating it yields CASSGRDNGNQPQHF.

The V call is TRBV7-9, the J call TRBJ1-2; a weak D match, TRBD1 (5 bases). There are 13 residues in the CDR3. The germline CDR1 and CDR2 sequences are SEHNR and FQNEAQ (reference sequence). Trimming removed 1 base from V and 8 bases from J, with 11 bases in between. DNA for the CDR3: TGTGCCAGCAGCTTAGAGGGGCGGACCGGCTACACCTTC. This sequence encodes CASSLEGRTGYTF.

The CDR3 DNA follows: TGCGCCAGCAGCCAACCGGGACTAGACGAGGTCCGGACGCAGTATTTT. Translating it yields CASSQPGLDEVRTQYF. V is TRBV4-1 and J is TRBJ2-3; 8 nucleotides align to TRBD2. Germline CDR1 and CDR2: MGHRA and YSYEKL. V was clipped by 2 bases and J by 9 bases; unmatched bases: 13. The CDR3 has 16 residues.

V gene TRBV6-2 or TRBV6-3 combines with J gene TRBJ2-7, with 11 nucleotides matching TRBD2. The CDR3 extends over 15 amino acids. J gave up 3 bases and V 2 bases, and 3 bases lay outside the gene matches. The germline V gene has CDR1 MNHEY and CDR2 SVGEGT. The CDR3 loop is CASSYPGLAGYEQYF. In nucleotides, the CDR3 is TGTGCCAGCAGTTACCCAGGACTAGCGGGCTACGAGCAGTACTTC.

This clone was counted between two and nine times. The chain has TRBV6-5 and TRBJ1-5; possibly TRBD1 for D (5 bases). The CDR3 loop spans 13 amino acids. CDR1 and CDR2 from the germline V gene are MNHEY and SVGAGI. Trimming removed 0 bases at V and 9 bases at J, with 9 bases between. This CDR3 is CASSYSSQGPQHF. The CDR3 nucleotides are TGTGCCAGCAGTTACTCATCCCAGGGGCCCCAGCATTTT.

This clone showed up just once. V is TRBV5-1 and J is TRBJ2-5; D is possibly TRBD2 (5 bases). The CDR3 sequence is 11 residues long. Looked up from germline, CDR1 is SGHRS and CDR2 is YFSETQ. V lost 4 bases to trimming and J lost 9 bases, with 10 bases between them. The CDR3 region is CASSPEEAQYF. CDR3 coding DNA: TGCGCCAGCAGCCCGGAGGAGGCCCAGTACTTC.

In its sample, this clone was seen once. The chain recombines TRBV7-3 with TRBJ1-2; maybe TRBD1 (6 bases). The CDR3 totals 15 residues. CDR1 SGHTA and CDR2 FQGTGA come from the germline V gene. V lost 5 bases and J 4 bases, leaving 17 bases between the germline ends. CDR3 in amino acids: CASSPRAGEGYGYTF. DNA of the CDR3: TGTGCCAGCAGCCCTCGGGCAGGGGAGGGCTATGGCTACACCTTC. The variable domain in full, completed from reference TRBV7-3 and TRBJ1-2, reads GAGVSQTPSNKVTEKGKYVELRCDPISGHTALYWYRQSLGQGPEFLIYFQGTGAADDSGLPNDRFFAVRPEGSVSTLKIQRTERGDSAVYLCASSPRAGEGYGYTFGSGTRLTVV.

This sequence joins TRBV25-1 and TRBJ2-1, with TRBD1 identical over 11 bases. The trim removed 6 bases at V and 3 bases at J, leaving 7 bases unmatched. The CDR3 extends over 16 amino acids. Germline lookup yields CDR1 MGHDK and CDR2 SYGVNS. The CDR3 DNA reads TGTGCCAGCAGATCCGCCGGGACAGGGGGCTACAATGAGCAGTTCTTC. It specifies CASRSAGTGGYNEQFF.

The chain is built from TRBV24-1 and TRBJ2-5, with TRBD1 matching 10 bases. The J segment lost 7 bases and the V segment lost 5 bases, leaving 9 bases of the junction unmatched. This CDR3 has 15 amino acids. Germline V gives CDR1 KGHDR, CDR2 SFDVKD. Here the CDR3 DNA reads TGTGCCACCAGTGCCCAAGGGACAGGGGTCGGGACCCAGTACTTC. Protein: CATSAQGTGVGTQYF.

The chain joins TRBV6-1 to TRBJ1-2, with D perhaps TRBD1 (5 bases). The germline V gene encodes CDR1 MNHNS and CDR2 SASEGT. Trimming removed 0 bases from V and 3 bases from J, with 17 bases in between. The length of the CDR3 is 17 residues. CDR3 sequence: CASSEALLGGGDYGYTF. CDR3 bases: TGTGCCAGCAGTGAAGCGCTTCTGGGGGGTGGCGACTATGGCTACACCTTC.

V and J are TRBV5-1 and TRBJ2-1, with TRBD2 matching 11 bases. This CDR3 region has 15 residues. From germline, CDR1 is SGHRS and CDR2 YFSETQ. V lost 3 bases, J lost 6 bases, and 5 bases stayed unmatched. CDR3 bases: TGCGCCAGCAGCTATTCCCTAGCGGGGGGCAATGAGCAGTTCTTC. Protein: CASSYSLAGGNEQFF.

This clone has a handful of counts. This chain links TRBV7-2 with TRBJ1-2; no definite D call. V lost 1 base, J lost 2 bases, and 5 bases lay in between. This CDR3 has 13 residues. Germline V gives CDR1 SGHTA, CDR2 FQGNSA. Written as DNA, the CDR3 is TGTGCCAGCAGCTTAGACGGGAACTATGGCTACACCTTC. Its protein product is CASSLDGNYGYTF.